The rows below give T cell receptor beta chains drawn from one sample of a study of cytomegalovirus exposure and HLA in healthy donors. The method was immunoSEQ multiplex PCR; TCRdb's version includes in-frame clones alone and lacks a portion of them. The data contain about 130,000 clones, more than 80% of them singletons. The source material was PBMCs. These receptors all come from a man aged 30 to 39 in good health and CMV-seropositive. Both conserved end residues are part of each CDR3. D genes are given only for firm matches. Not every row has a clone size; where given, it reads once, few, many or a size class.

j_call d_call v_call clone_size cdr3_aa cdr3_nt
TRBJ2-5 TRBD1 TRBV13 NA CASSSLGTEVQETQYF TGTGCCAGCAGCTCTTTAGGGACAGAAGTACAAGAGACCCAGTACTTC
TRBJ2-7 NA TRBV11-2 NA CASSPHTSEEQYF TGTGCCAGCAGCCCTCACACCTCGGAGGAGCAGTACTTC
TRBJ2-4 NA TRBV9 NA CASSVNRVGENSQYF TGTGCCAGCAGCGTAAACAGGGTCGGGGAAAACAGTCAGTACTTC
TRBJ1-5 NA TRBV10-3 NA CAISESKKQSNQPQHF TGTGCCATCAGTGAGTCGAAAAAACAGAGCAATCAGCCCCAGCATTTT
TRBJ2-1 NA TRBV6-5 NA CASSYEVARSYNEQFF TGTGCCAGCAGTTATGAGGTAGCAAGGTCCTACAATGAGCAGTTCTTC
TRBJ1-5 NA TRBV23-1 NA CASSPVPQPQHF TGCGCCAGCAGTCCCGTCCCGCAGCCCCAGCATTTT
TRBJ2-7 TRBD1 TRBV5-1 few CASSFSGGYEQYF TGCGCCAGCAGCTTTTCAGGGGGCTACGAGCAGTACTTC
TRBJ2-2 NA TRBV7-3 NA CASSQGTGELFF TGTGCCAGCAGTCAGGGGACCGGGGAGCTGTTTTTT
TRBJ2-7 NA TRBV15 NA CATSLGAGASYEQYF TGTGCCACCAGCCTGGGGGCAGGGGCCTCCTACGAGCAGTACTTC
TRBJ2-1 NA TRBV6-5 few CASSYSGERYEQFF TGTGCCAGCAGTTACTCGGGTGAGCGATATGAGCAGTTCTTC
TRBJ1-2 TRBD1 TRBV30 NA CAWTLDRAGYGYTF TGTGCCTGGACCCTCGACAGGGCCGGCTATGGCTACACCTTC
TRBJ1-5 TRBD1 TRBV27 NA CASRRGQGGQPQHF TGTGCCAGCAGGCGCGGACAGGGGGGTCAGCCCCAGCATTTT
TRBJ1-2 TRBD1 TRBV29-1 NA CSVSQGVGYGYTF TGCAGCGTTAGCCAGGGGGTAGGCTATGGCTACACCTTC
TRBJ2-7 TRBD1 TRBV5-1 NA CASSLDRGTSYEQYF TGCGCCAGCAGCTTGGACAGGGGGACCTCCTACGAGCAGTACTTC
TRBJ1-5 TRBD1 TRBV9 NA CASSQEFTGGYQPQHF TGTGCCAGCAGCCAAGAATTCACAGGGGGTTATCAGCCCCAGCATTTT
TRBJ1-1 TRBD1 TRBV18 NA CASSPPGTGVTNTEAFF TGTGCCAGCTCACCACCAGGGACAGGGGTGACTAACACTGAAGCTTTCTTT
TRBJ1-1 NA TRBV4-1 NA CASSHPITGPWTEAFF TGCGCCAGCAGCCACCCTATAACAGGGCCGTGGACTGAAGCTTTCTTT
TRBJ1-4 NA TRBV6-1 few CASNLDGGKLFF TGTGCCAGCAATCTGGACGGGGGAAAACTGTTTTTT
TRBJ2-1 NA TRBV5-1 NA CASSFSIAGFRVSSDNEQFF TGCGCCAGCAGCTTTTCTATTGCCGGGTTCCGCGTATCGTCGGACAATGAGCAGTTCTTC
TRBJ1-2 NA TRBV29-1 once CSVGSRGVGYGYTF TGCAGCGTTGGATCCCGGGGGGTTGGCTATGGCTACACCTTC
TRBJ1-2 NA TRBV2 once CASSLRGHVGSYGYTF TGTGCCAGCAGCCTGAGGGGACATGTCGGTTCCTATGGCTACACCTTC
TRBJ2-5 NA TRBV2 few CASSELGRARGETQYF TGTGCCAGCAGTGAATTGGGCAGGGCTCGTGGGGAGACCCAGTACTTC
TRBJ2-3 TRBD2 TRBV10-3 NA CAISDVASGARDTQYF TGTGCCATCAGTGATGTAGCTAGCGGGGCCCGGGATACGCAGTATTTT
TRBJ2-3 NA TRBV4-1 NA CASSQPLLVQSRTDTQYF TGCGCCAGCAGCCAACCATTACTAGTGCAGTCCCGCACAGATACGCAGTATTTT
TRBJ1-4 NA TRBV29-1 NA CSAPGKDEKLFF TGCAGCGCTCCAGGGAAGGATGAAAAACTGTTTTTT
TRBJ2-1 TRBD1 TRBV7-6 NA CASSFGQAEQFF TGTGCCAGCAGCTTTGGACAGGCCGAGCAGTTCTTC
TRBJ1-5 TRBD1 TRBV28 NA CASSVRGTGENQPQHF TGTGCCAGCAGTGTTCGTGGGACAGGGGAGAATCAGCCCCAGCATTTT
TRBJ1-1 NA TRBV19 NA CASSRGNTEAFF TGTGCCAGTAGCAGGGGGAACACTGAAGCTTTCTTT
TRBJ2-7 TRBD1 TRBV7-2 NA CASSWTGSSYEQYF TGTGCCAGCAGCTGGACAGGGAGCTCCTACGAGCAGTACTTC
TRBJ1-3 NA TRBV29-1 NA CSVAGASGNTIYF TGCAGCGTTGCTGGGGCCTCTGGAAACACCATATATTTT